This T cell receptor (beta chain) stems from a study of T cell repertoires in ileal Crohn's disease. Germline V lookup: CDR1 MDHEN, CDR2 SYDVKM. The V and J ends lost 5 bases and 1 base respectively, with 21 bases between them. The CDR3 length is 18 residues. The method was immunoSEQ multiplex PCR; TCRdb's version includes in-frame clones alone and lacks a portion of them. This sample has approximately 5,700 clones, with roughly 80% found just once. V and J are TRBV28 and TRBJ1-5, with D possibly being TRBD1 (6 bases). This sequence originates from an adult with Crohn's disease. Sequenced sample: ileal tissue. In DNA form, the CDR3 reads TGTGCCAGCAGTCCTCTCGGACCTATCAGGGGAAGCAATCAGCCCCAGCATTTT. Its protein product is CASSPLGPIRGSNQPQHF.